This T cell receptor (beta chain) was retrieved from a study of technical replicates of blood from a handful of donors. The protocol was immunoSEQ multiplex PCR, while the TCRdb copy is restricted to in-frame clones and leaves out a portion. In the table there are tens of thousands of clones, around 97% of which are singletons. J lost 3 bases, V lost 6 bases, and 16 bases had no gene match. The length of the CDR3 is 19 residues. Germline loops: CDR1 MNHEY, CDR2 SMNVEV (reference sequence). The rearrangement links TRBV27 to TRBJ2-7, with TRBD2 matching 14 bases. Sequenced sample: T cells isolated from PBMCs. This clonotype was obtained from a human donor in good health. The CDR3 loop reads CASRDTGGTSGRDFYEQYF. As DNA, the CDR3 is TGTGCCAGCAGGGATACAGGGGGGACTAGCGGGAGAGATTTCTACGAGCAGTACTTC.